The source of this T cell receptor (beta chain) is a study of CD8 T cells in ankylosing spondylitis. Study-level points and caveats: Earlier work had already found some motif variants in reactive arthritis synovial fluid and blood.

TCRdb passed the 5' RACE reads through MiXCR, listing each CDR3 protein once. The table records some 350,000 distinct CDR3 sequences, roughly 14% of them present only once. This clonotype has just a few counts. Its specificity is not known. The receptor was derived from a male donor with ankylosing spondylitis or in good health (not recorded which). The sequenced material came from blood, either unsorted or a sorted T cell fraction (not recorded which).

In DNA, the CDR3 is TGTGCCAGCAGCCAAGATTTTCGGGGCCCCGGGAATGAGCAGTTCTTC. It specifies CASSQDFRGPGNEQFF. The rearrangement uses TRBV4-2 and TRBJ2-1; D may correspond to TRBD1 or TRBD2 (5 bases each). Looked up from germline, CDR1 is LGHNA and CDR2 is YNFKEQ. The CDR3 extends over 16 amino acids. With 0 bases removed from V and 7 bases from J, the gap between germline ends came to 16 bases.